These T cell receptor beta chains were read from a single sample in a study of human T cells and chemical hapten exposure. TCRdb independently ran MiXCR on the 5' RACE reads; one entry per CDR3 protein. The sample has about 110,000 distinct CDR3 sequences; approximately 20% are singletons. All receptors come from a human donor in good health. Both conserved end residues are part of each CDR3. The D gene is left open where the match is weak. The size of a clone is reported for some rows only, either as once, few or many, or as a class for expanded clones.

size,J,V,D,CDR3,DNA
few,TRBJ1-2,TRBV28,NA,CASSLGVPGGYTF,TGTGCCAGCAGTTTGGGGGTTCCGGGTGGCTACACCTTC
NA,TRBJ2-1,TRBV6-2/TRBV6-3,NA,CASSAQGGGGNEQFF,TGTGCCAGCAGTGCCCAGGGCGGCGGAGGCAATGAGCAGTTCTTC
NA,TRBJ1-2,TRBV18,TRBD1,CASSSLSTRDRGGYGYTF,TGTGCCAGCTCATCCCTTTCGACGCGGGACAGGGGAGGATATGGCTACACCTTC
NA,TRBJ2-7,TRBV2,NA,CASRERTWAATYEQYF,TGTGCCAGCAGGGAGCGAACGTGGGCAGCCACCTACGAGCAGTACTTC
NA,TRBJ2-5,TRBV20-1,TRBD1,CSAPTGSVTQYF,TGCAGTGCCCCGACAGGGTCCGTGACCCAGTACTTC
many,TRBJ2-3,TRBV28,NA,CASSLGGRGTDTQYF,TGTGCCAGCAGCCTGGGGGGCAGGGGCACAGATACGCAGTATTTT
NA,TRBJ2-1,TRBV19,TRBD2,CASTSGLAGGPSSYNEQFF,TGTGCCAGTACCTCAGGACTAGCGGGAGGCCCTAGCTCCTACAATGAGCAGTTCTTC
NA,TRBJ1-1,TRBV30,NA,CAWSGQVDTEAFF,TGTGCCTGGAGTGGACAGGTCGACACTGAAGCTTTCTTT
NA,TRBJ1-5,TRBV20-1,NA,CSARGSLSNQPQHF,TGCAGTGCTCGGGGTTCCCTTAGCAATCAGCCCCAGCATTTT
few,TRBJ1-2,TRBV11-2,NA,CASSLGVGDGYTF,TGTGCCAGCAGCTTAGGAGTAGGGGATGGCTACACCTTC
NA,TRBJ2-4,TRBV28,TRBD2,CASSLWGSGSSSGKNIQYF,TGTGCCAGCAGTCTCTGGGGTAGCGGGAGTAGCTCCGGCAAAAACATTCAGTACTTC
NA,TRBJ1-6,TRBV7-2,NA,CASSLGARRSPLHF,TGTGCCAGCAGCTTAGGAGCGCGACGTTCACCCCTCCACTTT
few,TRBJ2-2,TRBV12-3/TRBV12-4,NA,CASRLWDGNTGELFF,TGTGCCAGCAGGCTTTGGGACGGTAACACCGGGGAGCTGTTTTTT
few,TRBJ1-1,TRBV28,NA,CASGRDRGKNTEAFF,TGTGCCAGCGGGAGGGATCGGGGGAAGAACACTGAAGCTTTCTTT
NA,TRBJ1-4,TRBV4-1,NA,CASSPVRSTNEKLFF,TGCGCCAGCAGCCCGGTACGGTCAACTAATGAAAAACTGTTTTTT
NA,TRBJ2-3,TRBV29-1,NA,CSVGLGSAADTQYF,TGCAGCGTTGGATTGGGGTCTGCAGCAGATACGCAGTATTTT
few,TRBJ2-5,TRBV6-6,TRBD2,CASSYSPSSGNQETQYF,TGTGCCAGCAGTTACTCACCCTCTAGCGGGAACCAAGAGACCCAGTACTTC
few,TRBJ1-6,TRBV9,NA,CASSAATGSAPLHF,TGTGCCAGCAGCGCTGCTACAGGGTCGGCACCCCTCCACTTT
few,TRBJ1-1,TRBV6-5,TRBD1,CASSYRTIWGIPDRGYSDTEAFF,TGTGCCAGCAGTTACCGAACTATATGGGGGATTCCGGACAGGGGCTACTCTGACACTGAAGCTTTCTTT
few,TRBJ1-2,TRBV28,TRBD1,CAIFSSDRVPNYGYTF,TGTGCCATCTTTTCTTCAGACAGGGTGCCTAACTATGGCTACACCTTC
NA,TRBJ2-6,TRBV6-5,TRBD1,CASSYAGQGKAGANVLTF,TGTGCCAGCAGTTACGCCGGACAGGGAAAAGCTGGGGCCAACGTCCTGACTTTC
NA,TRBJ1-5,TRBV7-8,TRBD1,CASSSRTGGRQPQHF,TGTGCCAGCAGCTCCCGGACAGGGGGACGACAGCCCCAGCATTTT
NA,TRBJ2-1,TRBV7-9,NA,CASSLLGYEQFF,TGTGCCAGCAGCTTATTAGGGTACGAGCAGTTCTTC
few,TRBJ1-6,TRBV7-3,NA,CASSGAREGSPLHF,TGTGCCAGCAGCGGGGCAAGGGAGGGCTCACCCCTCCACTTT
NA,TRBJ2-1,TRBV7-9,TRBD2,CASSHLRREGNEQFF,TGTGCCAGCAGTCATCTGCGCAGGGAGGGCAATGAGCAGTTCTTC
few,TRBJ2-3,TRBV7-2,TRBD1,CASSPGQVPDTQYF,TGTGCCAGCAGCCCCGGACAGGTTCCAGATACGCAGTATTTT
once,TRBJ2-2,TRBV5-1,NA,CASSPGQNSNTGELFF,TGCGCCAGCAGCCCCGGACAGAATTCGAACACCGGGGAGCTGTTTTTT
few,TRBJ1-4,TRBV7-9,NA,CASSLRGFGEKLFF,TGTGCCAGCAGCTTGAGAGGGTTTGGTGAAAAACTGTTTTTT
few,TRBJ2-7,TRBV7-2,TRBD2,CASNKREREIPYF,TGTGCCAGCAACAAGAGGGAGCGGGAGATCCCGTACTTC
NA,TRBJ2-6,TRBV28,TRBD2,CASIAGGRASGANVLTF,TGTGCCAGCATTGCCGGCGGGAGGGCCTCTGGGGCCAACGTCCTGACTTTC
NA,TRBJ2-2,TRBV6-5,NA,CASTRRDLFANTGELFF,TGTGCCAGTACCCGACGAGACTTATTCGCGAACACCGGGGAGCTGTTTTTT
few,TRBJ2-3,TRBV5-4,NA,CASSLGQAIDTQYF,TGTGCCAGCAGCTTGGGTCAGGCTATAGATACGCAGTATTTT
few,TRBJ2-7,TRBV27,TRBD2,CASSALAGGSGEQYF,TGTGCCAGCAGTGCCCTAGCGGGGGGGTCGGGGGAGCAGTACTTC
NA,TRBJ2-2,TRBV29-1,NA,CSVGKSNTGELFF,TGCAGCGTTGGAAAATCGAACACCGGGGAGCTGTTTTTT
few,TRBJ2-1,TRBV4-2,TRBD2,CASSQLGLADPSYNEQFF,TGTGCCAGCAGCCAACTCGGACTAGCGGACCCCTCCTACAATGAGCAGTTCTTC
NA,TRBJ1-2,TRBV4-1,TRBD1,CASSQGTAYGYTF,TGCGCCAGCAGCCAGGGGACAGCTTATGGCTACACCTTC
NA,TRBJ1-5,TRBV5-5,NA,CASSGTQGLGSNQPQHF,TGTGCCAGCAGCGGAACACAGGGTTTGGGTAGCAATCAGCCCCAGCATTTT
few,TRBJ2-5,TRBV30,NA,CAWRGVGAGETQYF,TGTGCCTGGAGGGGAGTGGGGGCGGGAGAGACCCAGTACTTC
NA,TRBJ1-6,TRBV27,TRBD1,CASSYGTGASGSPLHF,TGTGCCAGCAGTTACGGGACAGGGGCATCGGGATCACCCCTCCACTTT
NA,TRBJ1-2,TRBV29-1,TRBD1,CSVSKTSGQGGGYTF,TGCAGCGTTTCTAAGACATCGGGACAGGGTGGAGGCTACACCTTC
NA,TRBJ1-2,TRBV4-1,NA,CASSQEVPGGRDGYTF,TGCGCCAGCAGCCAAGAGGTACCGGGGGGGCGAGACGGCTACACCTTC
NA,TRBJ1-1,TRBV7-2,TRBD1,CASSPGTVVTEAFF,TGTGCCAGCAGCCCCGGGACAGTAGTCACTGAAGCTTTCTTT
NA,TRBJ1-2,TRBV28,TRBD1,CASQHRGPGYTF,TGTGCCAGCCAGCACAGGGGGCCTGGCTACACCTTC
NA,TRBJ1-5,TRBV19,NA,CASSFTPVNQPQHF,TGTGCCAGTAGTTTTACACCGGTCAATCAGCCCCAGCATTTT
NA,TRBJ2-3,TRBV2,NA,CASRSTEYTDTQYF,TGTGCCAGCAGGTCGACGGAATATACAGATACGCAGTATTTT
NA,TRBJ1-5,TRBV4-1,NA,CASSGRGPDNQPQHF,TGCGCCAGCAGCGGACGGGGACCCGACAATCAGCCCCAGCATTTT
NA,TRBJ2-3,TRBV6-2/TRBV6-3,TRBD2,CASKNSGSRTDTQYF,TGTGCCAGCAAGAATAGCGGGAGTCGCACAGATACGCAGTATTTT
few,TRBJ2-3,TRBV27,NA,CASSSRGQPLPSTDTQYF,TGTGCCAGCAGTTCGAGAGGGCAGCCTTTACCTAGCACAGATACGCAGTATTTT
once,TRBJ2-5,TRBV5-1,NA,CASSLWDIQETQYF,TGCGCCAGCAGCTTGTGGGACATTCAAGAGACCCAGTACTTC
few,TRBJ2-7,TRBV7-2,TRBD2,CASSSSGIPYEQYF,TGTGCCAGCAGCTCTAGCGGGATTCCCTACGAGCAGTACTTC